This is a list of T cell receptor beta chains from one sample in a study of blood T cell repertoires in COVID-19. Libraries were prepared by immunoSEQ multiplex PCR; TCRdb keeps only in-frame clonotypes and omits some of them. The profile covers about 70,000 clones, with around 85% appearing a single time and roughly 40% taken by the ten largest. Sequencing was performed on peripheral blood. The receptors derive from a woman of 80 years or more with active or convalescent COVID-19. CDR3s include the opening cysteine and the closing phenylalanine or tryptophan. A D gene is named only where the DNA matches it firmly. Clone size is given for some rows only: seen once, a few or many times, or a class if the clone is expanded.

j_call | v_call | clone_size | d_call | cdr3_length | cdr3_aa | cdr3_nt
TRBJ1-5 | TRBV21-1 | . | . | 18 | CAGPLRGFGYRSNQPQHF | TGTGCCGGACCCCTCAGGGGTTTTGGCTATCGTAGCAATCAGCCCCAGCATTTT
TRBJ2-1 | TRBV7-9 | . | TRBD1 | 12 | CASSFWTGEQFF | TGTGCCAGCAGCTTTTGGACAGGTGAGCAGTTCTTC
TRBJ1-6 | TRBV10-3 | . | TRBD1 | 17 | CAISPTQDRRPNSPLHF | TGTGCCATCAGTCCTACTCAGGACAGGAGGCCGAATTCACCCCTCCACTTT
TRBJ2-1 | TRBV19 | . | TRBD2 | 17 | CASSMTSGGAYLHEQFF | TGTGCCAGTAGTATGACTAGCGGGGGGGCCTATCTGCATGAGCAGTTCTTC
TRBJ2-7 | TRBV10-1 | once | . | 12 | CASVTGIYEQYF | TGCGCCAGCGTAACAGGGATCTACGAGCAGTACTTC
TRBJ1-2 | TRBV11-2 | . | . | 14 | CASSLGRVRYGYTF | TGTGCCAGCAGCTTAGGACGGGTCCGCTATGGCTACACCTTC
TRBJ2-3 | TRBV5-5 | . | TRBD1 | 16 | CASSLSMTGGQDTQYF | TGTGCCAGCAGCTTGTCAATGACAGGGGGACAAGATACGCAGTATTTT
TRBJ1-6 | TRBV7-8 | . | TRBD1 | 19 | CASSLRTGGFTIYNSPLHF | TGTGCCAGCAGCTTACGGACAGGGGGCTTCACAATCTATAATTCACCCCTCCACTTT
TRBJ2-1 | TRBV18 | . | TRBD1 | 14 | CASSLGGQYNEQFF | TGTGCCAGCTCACTTGGGGGACAGTACAATGAGCAGTTCTTC
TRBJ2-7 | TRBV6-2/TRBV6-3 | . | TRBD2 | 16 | CASSYSQRTSRYEQYF | TGTGCCAGCAGTTACTCGCAGCGGACTAGCAGATACGAGCAGTACTTC